This T cell receptor beta chain appears in the sequencing data of a study of technical replicates of blood from a few donors listed by TCRdb under 2017. To prepare the library, the immunoSEQ multiplex PCR assay was applied. TCRdb carries this immuneACCESS record with in-frame sequences only. Its versions omit some clonotypes, under half of them owing to an unresolved V gene in the studies checked, with the rest unexplained. The sample contains around 98,000 clones, approximately 96% of them found a single time. The top ten constitute 0.23% of the sample. V was cut back by 2 bases and J by 0 bases, leaving a gap of 4 bases between them. The CDR3, cysteine through phenylalanine, is 13 amino acids long. The retained sequence is limited to the CDR3, 39 bases, with the frame set at the first base. Via the germline V gene, CDR1 is MNHNS and CDR2 SASEGT. On this clone: The target of this receptor is not known. No base quality values were provided; no much bigger clone lies one nucleotide off.

The rearranged segments are TRBV6-1 and TRBJ2-5, with no confident D gene call. The receptor was isolated from a human donor in good health. Specimen: T cells isolated from PBMCs. The DNA sequence is given as TGTGCCAGCAGTGAAAACTACCAAGAGACCCAGTACTTC. This is translated as CASSENYQETQYF.